One and the same sample provided the 7 T cell receptor beta chains below, sequenced in a study of T-cell reconstitution after alpha-beta-depleted transplantation in children. Unique molecular identifiers were incorporated when the TCRbeta library was constructed. A single record per CDR3 protein comes from TCRdb applying MiXCR to the PCR reads. The sample carries some 300,000 distinct CDR3 sequences, about 9.3% recorded once. Sample: PBMCs from the stem cell graft donor, taken from the stem cell graft. These receptor sequences come from a human donor who donated a stem cell graft to a child with acute lymphoblastic leukemia.

The chain links TRBV27 to TRBJ2-7; the match to TRBD2 covers 7 bases. Per the germline V gene, CDR1 is MNHEY and CDR2 is SMNVEV (reference sequence). There are 16 residues in the CDR3. The V segment lost 0 bases and the J segment 0 bases; nucleotides outside the gene matches: 5. The CDR3 bases are TGTGCCAGCAGTTTATCCACAGCGGGGAGCTCCTACGAGCAGTACTTC. Translation: CASSLSTAGSSYEQYF.

This clonotype was counted between two and nine times. This chain links TRBV27 with TRBJ2-4; possible D gene TRBD1, 5 bases. CDR3 length: 17 residues. Germline V lookup: CDR1 MNHEY, CDR2 SMNVEV (reference sequence). Trimming pared 6 bases from V and 5 bases from J, leaving 23 bases between. CDR3 DNA sequence: TGTGCCAGCAGCGAATCGCCGGCCACCCTAGGGGAAAACATTCAGTACTTC. Translating it yields CASSESPATLGENIQYF.

This clonotype is a singleton in its sample. This rearrangement joins TRBV29-1 to TRBJ2-5; TRBD1 matches 7 bases. Germline loops: CDR1 SQVTM, CDR2 ANQGSEA. V shed 6 bases, J shed 5 bases, and the junction held 9 bases outside the gene matches. CDR3 length equals 13 residues. The CDR3 DNA follows: TGCAGCGTGCAGGCCCACAGGGGTGAGACCCAGTACTTC. Protein: CSVQAHRGETQYF.

This clonotype appeared a few times. This rearrangement joins TRBV6-1 to TRBJ1-6, with a tentative D call TRBD1 (5 bases). Germline CDR1 reads MNHNS; CDR2 reads SASEGT. This CDR3 comprises 17 residues. Trimming left V 8 bases short and J 3 bases short, with 20 bases between. CDR3 residues: CASRGRVNPLYNSPLHF. CDR3 DNA sequence: TGTGCCAGCCGCGGCAGGGTGAACCCTCTCTATAATTCACCCCTCCACTTT.

This clonotype occurred a few times. The chain links TRBV12-3 or TRBV12-4 to TRBJ1-1; 7 bases fit TRBD1. CDR3 length: 13 amino acids. Germline trimming cut 7 bases from V and 6 bases from J; bases unmatched to any gene: 8. The CDR3: CASTYTGTAEAFF. The CDR3 DNA follows: TGTGCCAGCACCTACACTGGGACAGCTGAAGCTTTCTTT.

This clonotype was picked up a small number of times. The chain couples TRBV5-1 to TRBJ2-5, with D maybe TRBD1 (5 bases). CDR1 and CDR2 from the germline V gene are SGHRS and YFSETQ. Trimming pared 0 bases from V and 5 bases from J, leaving 14 bases between. This CDR3 comprises 15 residues. CDR3 region: CASSLAAGSGETQYF. Here the CDR3 DNA reads TGCGCCAGCAGCTTGGCGGCAGGGTCGGGCGAGACCCAGTACTTC.

The chain has TRBV4-2 and TRBJ2-2; maybe TRBD2 (6 bases). CDR1 is LGHNA, CDR2 YNFKEQ, per germline. CDR3 length: 16 residues. Trimming pared 3 bases from V and 5 bases from J, leaving 16 bases between. In DNA, the CDR3 is TGTGCCAGCAGCCAGAGGGACTTGGTTTCAACCGGGGAGCTGTTTTTT. Translation: CASSQRDLVSTGELFF.